This TCR beta chain was recovered during a study of Graves' ophthalmopathy and Graves' hyperthyroidism (dated by TCRdb to the late 2010s). Looking at the study overall: Peripheral blood was collected before any treatment was given, at the time of initial diagnosis. In roughly six hyperthyroidism patients, the T-cell repertoires found in thyroid tissue were compared with those found in blood. In total, approximately 130 blood samples were TCR-sequenced: approximately 40 ophthalmopathy, some 72 hyperthyroidism and about 17 hyperthyroidism-to-ophthalmopathy patients. A discovery set of about a hundred patients (43 ophthalmopathy, 55 to 60 stable hyperthyroidism) was enrolled to explore V-J signatures distinguishing ophthalmopathy from hyperthyroidism. The study used signatures of the TCR beta repertoire to tell Graves' ophthalmopathy apart from Graves' hyperthyroidism and to predict which patients would progress to ophthalmopathy. After sampling, hyperthyroidism patients received methimazole starting at 30 mg daily, and ophthalmopathy patients received high-dose intravenous methylprednisolone. For training and testing, the 110 or so patients in the discovery cohort were randomly divided in a 7:3 ratio. For independent validation, a separate cohort was made up of 18 hyperthyroidism patients plus 17 patients who later progressed from hyperthyroidism to ophthalmopathy. The paper's findings and limits, for the study overall: Sample size was not statistically predetermined, and group allocation was not concealed from the investigators. The 13-signature model separated ophthalmopathy from stable hyperthyroidism with about 86% sensitivity and 81% to 82% specificity in cross-validation, and 80%/75% in the test set. Most expanded thyroid clonotypes with frequency above 0.001 were also detected in blood, suggesting blood repertoires may reflect the thyroid immune response. In validation, the model predicted ophthalmopathy progression with less than 71% sensitivity and approximately 78% specificity; some 13 predicted patients were CT-confirmed with GO in a median of roughly 6.8 months.

TCR beta CDR3 regions were amplified from RNA transcripts for repertoire sequencing. The first round was an RT-PCR using HTBI primers with the Qiagen OneStep RT-PCR kit, and this first round was followed by a second-round multiplex PCR, then size selection and purification. Sequencing of the libraries was carried out on an Illumina HiSeq2000 in paired-end mode with 100 bp reads. Under the source paper's analysis protocol: SOAPnuke was used to process the reads, throwing out any read that had adapters, had uncalled bases, had a mean Phred below 15, or lacked an exact constant-primer or identifier match. COPE v1.2.5 was used to merge the high-quality paired reads. Clonotypes were defined as unique nucleotide sequences and were aligned to IMGT TRB V, D and J references using MiTCR v1.1. Only V-J combinations with frequency above 0.0001 were analysed, covering over 99% of repertoires. For each V-J combination, a TCR clonal expansion and chaos score was defined as F50 clonal expansion divided by the chaos observed in the TCRdist matrix. Welch's t-statistics and random forest were used to narrow the features down to about a dozen V-J combinations, which were then fed into a naive Bayes classifier. Thyroid-blood repertoire similarity was quantified with the Morisita-Horn index. Clones were called with MiXCR by TCRdb after fastp trimmed the public reads at Q25, and only in-frame beta chains were retained. Every distinct CDR3 protein forms one entry, paired with its most common genes and DNA. Here the V and J calls rest on TCRdb's processing, not on the authors' analysis. The sample profile shows about 180,000 distinct CDR3 sequences; roughly 37% of them were found once. 4.5% to 6% of the sample lies in the top ten.

A word on this clonotype: It lacks a known antigen. One base away there is no much larger clone; base qualities are not given.

Patients with ophthalmopathy had moderately to severely active disease, with a Clinical Activity Score of 3 or more, a NOSPECS grade of 4 or more, and a disease duration of less than 3 months. Patients with other autoimmune diseases, uncontrolled infections, pregnancy or lactation were excluded. Clinical symptoms, serum thyroxine, TRAb, thyroid ultrasound and orbital computed tomography were used for diagnosis. Using Ficoll-Paque density gradient centrifugation, PBMCs were isolated from less than 11 ml of fresh peripheral blood. Trizol reagent was used to extract the total RNA, and its quality was then checked on an Agilent 2100 Bioanalyzer. What was sequenced was peripheral blood. The TCR sequence derives from a woman in her thirties or forties with Graves' ophthalmopathy. Donor details come from another sample of the same person, matched by shared clones.

The nucleotide sequence is TGTGCCAGCAGCAAGGAGCCTGTAGGCACTGAAGCTTTCTTT. Its protein product is CASSKEPVGTEAFF. The chain uses TRBV6-1 and TRBJ1-1, with no confident D gene call. Relative to germline, V is 6 bases shorter and J is 4 bases shorter, with 15 bases between their ends. The CDR3, cysteine through phenylalanine, is 14 amino acids long. Only CDR3 DNA is held: 42 bases, read in frame from base 1. CDR1 and CDR2 were assigned from the germline V gene as MNHNS and SASEGT.